Listed here are 31 T cell receptor beta chains from one sample, sequenced in a study of blood T cells in healthy people across ages. A second roughly 7 to 12 cycle PCR used barcoded and J-beta primers. One entry per CDR3 protein, called by TCRdb with MiXCR from the 5' RACE reads. The sample has 650,000 to 800,000 distinct CDR3 sequences, over 40% seen once. Sample: blood. The source is a woman older than 75 in good health.

The chain is built from TRBV5-1 and TRBJ1-2; no reliable D call. This CDR3 region has 14 residues. Trimming took 3 bases from V and 8 from J, leaving 17 bases between them. The germline V gene encodes CDR1 SGHRS and CDR2 YFSETQ. CDR3 coding DNA: TGCGCCAGCAGCTCCTCGAACCCTGAGTGGGGCTACACCTTC. Protein: CASSSSNPEWGYTF.

The genes are TRBV12-3 or TRBV12-4 and TRBJ2-1; no definite D call. The CDR3 sequence is 14 residues long. V was shortened by 6 bases and J by 7 bases, with 16 bases between the two germline ends. Written as DNA, the CDR3 is TGTGCCAGCAGCGCGTGGGCAGGCCCGAATGAGCAGTTCTTC. Protein: CASSAWAGPNEQFF.

V is TRBV4-2 and J is TRBJ1-2, with unresolved D. This CDR3 spans 15 amino acids. Looked up from germline, CDR1 is LGHNA and CDR2 is YNFKEQ. V lost 1 base, J lost 7 bases, and 16 bases lay in between. The CDR3 reads CASSQGQEGGIGYTF. CDR3 nucleotides: TGTGCCAGCAGCCAAGGACAAGAGGGAGGAATTGGCTACACCTTC.

The chain combines TRBV6-6 with TRBJ2-3, with 10 bases fitting TRBD2. Germline CDR1 and CDR2: MNHNY and SVGAGI (reference sequence). The CDR3 is 14 residues long. Losses at the gene ends were 7 bases for V and 7 bases for J; bases not matched to a gene: 8. Written as DNA, the CDR3 is TGTGCCAGCACCCATAGCGGGGGGAGGAATACGCAGTATTTT. It translates to CASTHSGGRNTQYF.

The rearrangement joins TRBV20-1 to TRBJ2-2; TRBD2 matches at 7 bases. The junction had 5 bases not matched to a gene; V was cut back by 6 bases and J by 4 bases. Germline CDR1 is DFQATT and CDR2 is SNEGSKA (reference sequence). There are 13 residues in the CDR3. CDR3 protein: CSAPTSVTGELFF. The CDR3 nucleotides read TGCAGTGCACCCACTAGCGTCACCGGGGAGCTGTTTTTT.

This clonotype was counted at least ten times. The chain joins TRBV2 to TRBJ2-5; D not certain. Germline CDR1 and CDR2: SNHLY and FYNNEI. V was pared by 7 bases and J by 3 bases, with 9 bases between. The CDR3 spans 12 residues. CDR3 in amino acids: CASNGLKETQYF. Here the CDR3 DNA reads TGTGCCAGCAATGGGCTAAAAGAGACCCAGTACTTC.

Notes on this clonotype: Its ends do not fully match the called genes, so a read error is possible. The chain employs TRBV12-5 and TRBJ2-1, with TRBD2 matching over 7 bases. The CDR3 consists of 14 residues. Germline V gene sequence: CDR1 LGHNT, CDR2 FRNRAP. The CDR3 loop is CASGLGGVGNEQFF. DNA for the CDR3: TGTGCCAGTGGTTTGGGGGGGGTTGGCAATGAGCAGTTCTTC.

The rearrangement links TRBV12-3 or TRBV12-4 to TRBJ1-6, with D tentatively TRBD1 (6 bases). CDR3 length equals 16 residues. V lost 6 bases and J 2 bases, leaving 14 bases between the germline ends. The CDR3 DNA reads as TGTGCCAGCAGCACATACAGGGACCCCTATAATTCACCCCTCCACTTT. Protein product: CASSTYRDPYNSPLHF.

Turning to this clonotype: One base away lies a much larger clone, so this may be a sequencing read error. The genes are TRBV27 and TRBJ2-1, with D possibly TRBD1 on 5 matching bases. Germline-derived CDR1 and CDR2 are MNHEY and SMNVEV (reference sequence). The germline V and J ends were trimmed by 5 bases and 3 bases, with 11 bases remaining between them. This CDR3 comprises 14 residues. In DNA, the CDR3 is TGTGCCAGCAGTCCGACAGCTTACTACAATGAGCAGTTCTTC. Translation gives CASSPTAYYNEQFF.

This sequence joins TRBV15 and TRBJ2-2; either TRBD1 or TRBD2 may supply D (6 bases each). The CDR3 has 15 residues. The germline V gene has CDR1 LNHNV and CDR2 YYDKDF (reference sequence). V was pared by 0 bases and J by 7 bases, with 12 bases between. In DNA, the CDR3 is TGTGCCACCAGCAGAGAAGGGGGGTTCAACGGGGAGCTGTTTTTT. Translated, it gives CATSREGGFNGELFF.

This clonotype appeared many times. This sequence joins TRBV9 and TRBJ2-7; D is possibly TRBD2 (6 bases). CDR1 is SGDLS and CDR2 is YYNGEE in the germline V gene. Between the trimmed V and J ends, which lost 2 bases and 4 bases, there was a span of 22 bases. CDR3 length equals 17 residues. CDR3 sequence reads: CASSVAPPGVIGYEQYF. The CDR3 bases are TGTGCCAGCAGCGTCGCTCCTCCGGGGGTGATAGGTTACGAGCAGTACTTC.

In regard to this clonotype: A single base separates this from a much larger clone, so it may be a read error. This chain connects TRBV12-3 or TRBV12-4 to TRBJ1-1; D call uncertain. This CDR3 is built from 10 residues. Trimming left V 7 bases short and J 11 bases short, with 11 bases between. The CDR3 reads CASTDPGAFF. The CDR3 region has the DNA TGTGCCAGCACCGACCCCGGGGCTTTCTTT.

The rearrangement joins TRBV3-1 to TRBJ1-2, with no clear D. CDR1 LGHDT and CDR2 YNNKEL come from the germline V gene (reference sequence). V was clipped by 1 base and J by 2 bases, with 8 bases between them. The CDR3 extends over 14 amino acids. The chain's CDR3 is CASSQGKGNYGYTF. The CDR3 DNA reads TGTGCCAGCAGCCAAGGTAAAGGGAACTATGGCTACACCTTC.

This sequence joins TRBV7-2 and TRBJ2-3; D remains ambiguous. V shed 3 bases and J shed 2 bases, with 6 bases lying between them. This CDR3 region has 13 residues. CDR1 SGHTA and CDR2 FQGNSA come from the germline V gene. Here the CDR3 DNA reads TGTGCCAGCAGCTTTCCATTCACAGATACGCAGTATTTT. It codes for CASSFPFTDTQYF.

Points on this clonotype: Possible read error: a much larger clone is one base away. The chain has TRBV5-1 and TRBJ2-3; TRBD2 is a possible D gene (5 bases). Germline CDR1 SGHRS, CDR2 YFSETQ. V was trimmed by 0 bases and J by 5 bases, leaving 16 bases between them. The CDR3 has 16 residues. CDR3 in amino acids: CASSLERQFNIDTQYF. CDR3 sequence (DNA): TGCGCCAGCAGCTTGGAGCGGCAGTTTAACATAGATACGCAGTATTTT.

Details on this clonotype: One end of the junction varies from germline; a read error may be responsible. The chain has TRBV7-2 and TRBJ2-3; D is undetermined. The CDR3 has 14 residues. In germline, CDR1 is SGHTA, CDR2 FQGNSA. This CDR3 reads CANSYRARTDTQYF. Written as DNA, the CDR3 is TGTGCCAACAGCTACCGGGCCCGCACAGATACGCAGTATTTT.

The table lists this clonotype with a count of one. The chain links TRBV7-9 to TRBJ2-3, with D maybe TRBD2 (5 bases). The V end lost 2 bases, the J end lost 0 bases, and 9 bases lay between the germline ends. This CDR3 comprises 15 residues. CDR1 is SEHNR and CDR2 is FQNEAQ in the germline V gene (reference sequence). The CDR3: CASSLYRTSTDTQYF. The CDR3 coding sequence is TGTGCCAGCAGCTTATACCGGACTAGCACAGATACGCAGTATTTT.

In this sample, this clonotype turned up a few times. This may be a read error: a much more frequent sequence differs by one nucleotide. The J gene is TRBJ2-3, the V gene TRBV29-1, with a tentative D call TRBD2 (6 bases). The CDR3 is made up of 14 amino acids. Per the germline V gene, CDR1 is SQVTM and CDR2 is ANQGSEA. V lost 4 bases, J lost 4 bases, and 15 bases lay in between. CDR3 residues: CSVGMAGWADTQYF. As DNA, the CDR3 is TGCAGCGTTGGAATGGCGGGGTGGGCAGATACGCAGTATTTT.

Only a few counts were recorded for this clonotype. It may be a read error: a sequence one base away is much more abundant. The chain recombines TRBV4-1 with TRBJ2-3; D is unresolved. Trimming pared 3 bases from V and 8 bases from J, leaving 24 bases between. CDR1 is MGHRA, CDR2 YSYEKL, per germline. CDR3 length: 17 amino acids. In DNA, the CDR3 is TGCGCCAGCAGCCAGGGTATAAGCAGTGACGGGCTGAGTACGCAGTATTTT. It yields the protein CASSQGISSDGLSTQYF.

This clonotype was detected ten times or more. The chain joins TRBV5-5 to TRBJ2-1; tentatively, D is TRBD1 (7 bases). With 1 base removed from V and 7 bases from J, the gap between germline ends came to 12 bases. CDR1 is SGHKS, CDR2 YYEKEE, per germline (reference sequence). The CDR3 covers 14 residues. For the CDR3, the DNA is TGTGCCAGCAGCTTGTCTCCAGGGGGGAATGAGCAGTTCTTC. Residues: CASSLSPGGNEQFF.

The chain joins TRBV5-1 to TRBJ2-5; 7 bases align to TRBD2. This CDR3 comprises 14 residues. Germline-derived CDR1 and CDR2 are SGHRS and YFSETQ. V shed 4 bases, J shed 3 bases, and the junction held 6 bases outside the gene matches. Here the CDR3 reads CASSPTGLEETQYF. The CDR3 bases are TGCGCCAGCAGCCCTACCGGACTAGAAGAGACCCAGTACTTC.

This clonotype has ten or more counts. V usage is TRBV4-2 and J usage is TRBJ2-1; D not certain. CDR1 LGHNA and CDR2 YNFKEQ come from the germline V gene. V lost 3 bases and J 7 bases, leaving 10 bases between the germline ends. This CDR3 spans 13 amino acids. The CDR3 DNA reads as TGTGCCAGCAGCCAGGAGCCCTCAAATGAGCAGTTCTTC. Amino acids: CASSQEPSNEQFF.

Here the CDR3 DNA reads TGTGCCAGCAGTACCGGACAGAGGGGACAGTTCTTC. It is translated as CASSTGQRGQFF. The chain couples TRBV6-5 to TRBJ2-1; D perhaps matches TRBD1 (6 bases). V lost 5 bases and J 13 bases, leaving 15 bases between the germline ends. The CDR3 loop spans 12 amino acids. Germline-derived CDR1 and CDR2 are MNHEY and SVGAGI.

This chain uses TRBV21-1 with TRBJ2-4; the table's TRBD1 call for D was not verified on the DNA. TRBV21-1 counts as a pseudogene. The length of the CDR3 is 13 residues. The CDR3 DNA sequence: TGTGCCAGCAGTCTCAGGGTGACAGGCGAGCGGTACTTC. It specifies CASSLRVTGERYF.

The rearrangement joins TRBV4-3 to TRBJ2-5; the D call may be TRBD1 or TRBD2 (5 bases each). The CDR3 covers 16 residues. From germline, CDR1 is LGHNA and CDR2 YSLEER. Trimming left V 1 base short and J 5 bases short, with 17 bases between. CDR3 in amino acids: CASSQGVGRGVETQYF. The CDR3, as DNA: TGCGCCAGCAGCCAAGGGGTTGGGAGAGGGGTTGAGACCCAGTACTTC.

This clonotype was recorded a few times. The V call is TRBV25-1, the J call TRBJ2-1; D is undetermined. The CDR3 contains 16 residues. Trimming removed 1 base from V and 5 bases from J, with 15 bases in between. Germline V lookup: CDR1 MGHDK, CDR2 SYGVNS. The chain's CDR3 is CASSESAGMKDNEQFF. In DNA, the CDR3 is TGTGCCAGCAGTGAATCGGCTGGGATGAAGGACAATGAGCAGTTCTTC.

This clonotype was recorded at least ten times. The chain joins TRBV6-5 to TRBJ2-1, with D perhaps TRBD1 (7 bases). The CDR3 covers 13 residues. Trimming pared 1 base from V and 8 bases from J, leaving 9 bases between. From germline, CDR1 is MNHEY and CDR2 SVGAGI. CDR3 residues: CASSYWRGHEQFF. CDR3 in DNA: TGTGCCAGCAGTTACTGGAGGGGGCATGAGCAGTTCTTC.

This sequence joins TRBV20-1 and TRBJ2-2, with TRBD1 identical over 7 bases. The CDR3 contains 12 residues. V lost 6 bases to trimming and J lost 8 bases; unmatched junction nucleotides: 6. Germline CDR1 DFQATT, CDR2 SNEGSKA (reference sequence). The CDR3 DNA follows: TGCAGTGCCTCCAGGGGGTCGGGGGAGCTGTTTTTT. It is translated as CSASRGSGELFF.

The table lists this clonotype with many counts. J is TRBJ1-2 and V is TRBV18; 7 bases fit TRBD1. Germline V lookup: CDR1 KGHSH, CDR2 LQKENI. The J segment lost 1 base and the V segment lost 3 bases, leaving 2 bases of the junction unmatched. This CDR3 comprises 14 residues. CDR3 sequence: CASSPGDSNYGYTF. The CDR3 nucleotides read TGTGCCAGCTCACCCGGGGACAGTAACTATGGCTACACCTTC. Supplemented by reference TRBV18 and TRBJ1-2, the full variable domain reads NAGVMQNPRHLVRRRGQEARLRCSPMKGHSHVYWYRQLPEEGLKFMVYLQKENIIDESGMPKERFSAEFPKEGPSILRIQQVVRGDSAAYFCASSPGDSNYGYTFGSGTRLTVV.

This clonotype was seen repeatedly, ten times or more. J is TRBJ2-7 and V is TRBV28; 8 positions agree with TRBD1. The CDR3 totals 15 residues. Unmatched junction bases numbered 12, after V lost 4 bases and J lost 7 bases. CDR1 MDHEN and CDR2 SYDVKM come from the germline V gene. CDR3 bases: TGTGCCAGCAGTTCCTCCGGGACAGGTGAATATGAGCAGTACTTC. As protein: CASSSSGTGEYEQYF.

The chain links TRBV7-2 to TRBJ2-1, with TRBD2 identical over 12 bases. The CDR3 covers 16 residues. J lost 3 bases, V lost 3 bases, and 3 bases had no gene match. Germline V lookup: CDR1 SGHTA, CDR2 FQGNSA. The CDR3 DNA reads as TGTGCCAGCAGCTTCATGACTAGCGGGAGCTACAATGAGCAGTTCTTC. This gives the protein CASSFMTSGSYNEQFF.